This T cell receptor beta chain was sequenced during a study of CXCR3-negative and CXCR3-positive naive CD8 T cells. Study-level points and caveats: Diversity proved comparably high across both naive subsets and much lower in memory CD8+ cells. Researchers report that CXCR3-positive naive cells carry more hydrophobic TRB CDR3s than CXCR3-negative naive cells.

The naive CD8+ gate required CD45RO-CCR7+CD27+CD95- phenotype. Germline-derived CDR1 and CDR2 are MNHEY and SVGAGI. The CDR3 has 19 residues. TRB cDNA libraries were made by UMI-labeled 5' RACE. One entry per CDR3 protein, without DNA, is what TCRdb gives after re-calling the 5' RACE reads. The data include several thousand distinct CDR3 sequences; the top ten clones carry 1.9%. Considering frequency, this clonotype is large. Its cognate antigen is unknown. The chain carries TRBV6-5 and TRBJ1-6. Sequencing was carried out using naive CXCR3+ CD8+ T cells from blood. Subset here: CD45RO-CCR7+CD27+CD95- naive CD8+ T cells expressing CXCR3 (TNR3+). The TCR was taken from a human donor in good health. Some clones in this sample may be carry-over from other donors' samples. This CDR3 reads CASHGRGSFLDLLNSPLHF.